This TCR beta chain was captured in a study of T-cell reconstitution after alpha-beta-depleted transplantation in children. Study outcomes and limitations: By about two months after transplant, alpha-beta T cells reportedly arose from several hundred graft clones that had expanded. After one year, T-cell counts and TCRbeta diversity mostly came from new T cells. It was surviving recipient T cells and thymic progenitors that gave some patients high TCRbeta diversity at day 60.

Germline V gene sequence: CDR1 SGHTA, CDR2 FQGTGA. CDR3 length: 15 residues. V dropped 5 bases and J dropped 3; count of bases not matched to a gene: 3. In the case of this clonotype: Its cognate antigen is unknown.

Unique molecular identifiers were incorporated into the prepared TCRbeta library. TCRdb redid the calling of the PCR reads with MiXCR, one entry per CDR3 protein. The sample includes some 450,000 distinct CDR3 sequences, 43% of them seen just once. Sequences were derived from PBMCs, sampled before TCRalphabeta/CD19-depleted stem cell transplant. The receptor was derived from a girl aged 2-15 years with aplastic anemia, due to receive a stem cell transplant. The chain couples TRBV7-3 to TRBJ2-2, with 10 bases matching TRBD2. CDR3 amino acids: CASSQRGGDTGELFF. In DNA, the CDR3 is TGTGCCAGCAGCCAGCGGGGGGGCGACACCGGGGAGCTGTTTTTT.